These 19 T cell receptor beta chains originate from one sample sequenced in a study of immune cell composition in non-small cell lung cancer. Normal lung was sampled as far from the tumour as possible, at least 3 cm. The repertoire was sequenced with immunoSEQ multiplex PCR; TCRdb's copy has only in-frame clones and lacks some. The sample has more than 15,000 clones; about 80% are singletons. A further study also used this sample, focusing on CD4 T cells in lung cancer.

The sequenced material came from non-adjacent lung tissue. The receptors come from a human donor with non-small cell lung cancer.

V gene TRBV19 combines with J gene TRBJ1-1; a possible D gene is TRBD1 (5 bases). This CDR3 comprises 15 residues. The V end lost 6 bases, the J end lost 3 bases, and 17 bases lay between the germline ends. CDR1 and CDR2 from the germline V gene are LNHDA and SQIVND (reference sequence). The CDR3 DNA is TGTGCCAGTAGAGCCACAGGAGGGTTGGACACTGAAGCTTTCTTT. Its translation is CASRATGGLDTEAFF.

The chain is built from TRBV19 and TRBJ2-1; TRBD2 matches 9 bases. Germline CDR1 is LNHDA and CDR2 is SQIVND (reference sequence). The CDR3 length is 14 residues. V was pared by 5 bases and J by 6 bases, with 5 bases of the junction left unmatched. DNA of the CDR3: TGTGCCAGTAGTCTCGGCGGGGGGGTCAATGAGCAGTTCTTC. This sequence encodes CASSLGGGVNEQFF.

This sequence joins TRBV27 and TRBJ2-6; D call uncertain. The V end lost 3 bases, the J end lost 0 bases, and 6 bases lay between the germline ends. Germline CDR1 MNHEY, CDR2 SMNVEV (reference sequence). The CDR3 has 15 residues. CDR3 loop: CASSFLFSGANVLTF. The CDR3 region has the DNA TGTGCCAGCAGTTTTCTCTTCTCTGGGGCCAACGTCCTGACTTTC.

The genes are TRBV27 and TRBJ2-7, with no clear D. Germline CDR1 reads MNHEY; CDR2 reads SMNVEV (reference sequence). The CDR3 extends over 13 amino acids. V lost 5 bases, J lost 2 bases, and 10 bases lay in between. Here the CDR3 reads CASSRGSAYEQYF. CDR3 sequence (DNA): TGTGCCAGCAGTCGTGGGTCCGCCTACGAGCAGTACTTC.

This rearrangement joins TRBV2 to TRBJ1-2, with 7 positions matching TRBD1. This CDR3 region has 11 residues. V lost 6 bases and J lost 10; bases outside the gene matches: 5. Looked up from germline, CDR1 is SNHLY and CDR2 is FYNNEI. This CDR3 reads CASSADRIYTF. DNA for the CDR3: TGTGCCAGCAGCGCGGACAGGATCTACACCTTC.

The gene calls are TRBV5-1 and TRBJ2-5; perhaps TRBD2 as D (5 bases). The CDR3 consists of 15 residues. Germline values: CDR1 SGHRS, CDR2 YFSETQ. Trimming removed 4 bases from V and 5 bases from J, with 18 bases in between. CDR3 loop: CASSGEGHGGETQYF. DNA for the CDR3: TGCGCCAGCAGCGGGGAAGGGCACGGCGGGGAGACCCAGTACTTC.

The V call is TRBV19, the J call TRBJ2-7, with D maybe TRBD2 (7 bases). Looked up from germline, CDR1 is LNHDA and CDR2 is SQIVND (reference sequence). V gave up 5 bases and J gave up 0 bases, with 23 bases separating them. The CDR3 length is 18 residues. The CDR3 region is CASSGGGRHSDSSYEQYF. The CDR3 DNA sequence: TGTGCCAGTAGTGGGGGGGGGCGACACTCCGATAGCTCCTACGAGCAGTACTTC.

The rearrangement uses TRBV5-8 and TRBJ1-5; D gene ambiguous. Deletions cut 1 base from V and 3 bases from J, with 8 bases between. The CDR3 is 14 residues long. Germline V CDR1 and CDR2: SGHTS, YDEGEE. Here the CDR3 reads CASSLSGDNQPQHF. Written as DNA, the CDR3 is TGTGCCAGCAGCTTGAGCGGGGACAATCAGCCCCAGCATTTT.

The chain is built from TRBV5-1 and TRBJ2-1; D tentatively fits TRBD1 or TRBD2 (6 bases each). V was pared by 0 bases and J by 7 bases, with 11 bases between. This CDR3 has 14 residues. Germline assignment: CDR1 SGHRS and CDR2 YFSETQ. CDR3 sequence reads: CASSLASGANEQFF. The CDR3 nucleotides are TGCGCCAGCAGCTTGGCCTCGGGGGCTAATGAGCAGTTCTTC.

The chain recombines TRBV14 with TRBJ2-7, with D hard to call. Per the germline V gene, CDR1 is SGHDN and CDR2 is FVKESK. Between the trimmed V and J ends, which lost 1 base and 6 bases, there was a span of 10 bases. This CDR3 is built from 13 residues. CDR3 bases: TGTGCCAGCAGCCAAGCGATGTATAGCGAGCAGTACTTC. Its translation is CASSQAMYSEQYF.

This chain joins TRBV5-5 and TRBJ1-5, with D unclear. The CDR3 is 14 amino acids. Germline values: CDR1 SGHKS, CDR2 YYEKEE (reference sequence). Deletions cut 1 base from V and 0 bases from J, with 5 bases between. CDR3 coding DNA: TGTGCCAGCAGCTTGTACAGTAGCAATCAGCCCCAGCATTTT. Encoded protein: CASSLYSSNQPQHF. Full variable domain (missing parts from reference TRBV5-5 and TRBJ1-5): DAGVTQSPTHLIKTRGQQVTLRCSPISGHKSVSWYQQVLGQGPQFIFQYYEKEERGRGNFPDRFSARQFPNYSSELNVNALLLGDSALYLCASSLYSSNQPQHFGDGTRLSIL.

This clone was counted a few times. The chain employs TRBV6-5 and TRBJ1-2; D unclear. V was trimmed by 6 bases and J by 8 bases, leaving 16 bases between them. CDR1 and CDR2 from the germline V gene are MNHEY and SVGAGI. The CDR3 has 13 residues. CDR3 sequence reads: CASSPSASGGYTF. In nucleotides, the CDR3 is TGTGCCAGCAGCCCTAGTGCGTCCGGGGGCTACACCTTC.

This chain links TRBV7-8 with TRBJ1-1; D call uncertain. Germline CDR1 reads SGHVS; CDR2 reads FQNEAQ. This CDR3 is 13 amino acids long. Trimming stripped 1 base from V and 9 bases from J, with 12 bases between. The CDR3 nucleotides read TGTGCCAGCAGCTTAGACGAGAGTCGCCAAGCTTTCTTT. Amino acid sequence: CASSLDESRQAFF.

The chain uses TRBV11-3 and TRBJ2-3, with TRBD2 matching over 7 bases. The CDR3 length is 16 residues. V lost 1 base and J lost 0; bases outside the gene matches: 4. The germline CDR1 and CDR2 sequences are SGHNT and YENEEA. This CDR3 reads CASSLGSGESTDTQYF. The CDR3 coding sequence is TGTGCCAGCAGCTTAGGGAGCGGGGAAAGCACAGATACGCAGTATTTT.

This clone has just a few counts. The chain links TRBV2 to TRBJ1-1, with D maybe TRBD1 (5 bases). CDR1 is SNHLY, CDR2 FYNNEI, per germline. V was cut by 2 bases and J by 10 bases, with 11 bases left in between. This CDR3 is 12 amino acids long. The CDR3 loop reads CASSEPQGSAFF. As DNA, the CDR3 is TGTGCCAGCAGTGAACCGCAGGGATCAGCTTTCTTT.

This clone was observed a few times. The V gene is TRBV6-5, the J gene TRBJ2-1, with D perhaps TRBD1 or TRBD2 (6 bases each). The germline CDR1 and CDR2 sequences are MNHEY and SVGAGI. The V end was cut by 0 bases, the J end by 2 bases, with 11 bases between. The CDR3 length is 16 residues. The DNA of the CDR3 is TGTGCCAGCAGTTACTCGTCAGGGGAGGCCTACAATGAGCAGTTCTTC. It specifies CASSYSSGEAYNEQFF.

This clone has just a few counts. The J gene is TRBJ1-2, the V gene TRBV28; D is ambiguous. CDR1 is MDHEN, CDR2 SYDVKM, per germline. Trimming pared 5 bases from V and 4 bases from J, leaving 20 bases between. The length of the CDR3 is 16 residues. The chain's CDR3 is CASSLAVWQGPYGYTF. CDR3 coding DNA: TGTGCCAGCAGTCTCGCCGTCTGGCAAGGGCCCTATGGCTACACCTTC.

J is TRBJ2-5 and V is TRBV9; 14 positions agree with TRBD2. Germline V gives CDR1 SGDLS, CDR2 YYNGEE. CDR3 length: 16 residues. J gave up 1 base and V 6 bases, and 5 bases lay outside the gene matches. DNA for the CDR3: TGTGCCAGCAACCAGGGACTAGCGGGGGCCCAAGAGACCCAGTACTTC. Protein sequence: CASNQGLAGAQETQYF.

The chain is built from TRBV7-8 and TRBJ1-3; D gene uncertain. The CDR3 loop spans 16 amino acids. Trimming took off 5 bases at V and 0 bases at J, with 14 bases between the two ends. From germline, CDR1 is SGHVS and CDR2 FQNEAQ. CDR3 sequence (DNA): TGTGCCAGCAGCGCCCAACCACCAGGCTCTGGAAACACCATATATTTT. Encoded protein: CASSAQPPGSGNTIYF.